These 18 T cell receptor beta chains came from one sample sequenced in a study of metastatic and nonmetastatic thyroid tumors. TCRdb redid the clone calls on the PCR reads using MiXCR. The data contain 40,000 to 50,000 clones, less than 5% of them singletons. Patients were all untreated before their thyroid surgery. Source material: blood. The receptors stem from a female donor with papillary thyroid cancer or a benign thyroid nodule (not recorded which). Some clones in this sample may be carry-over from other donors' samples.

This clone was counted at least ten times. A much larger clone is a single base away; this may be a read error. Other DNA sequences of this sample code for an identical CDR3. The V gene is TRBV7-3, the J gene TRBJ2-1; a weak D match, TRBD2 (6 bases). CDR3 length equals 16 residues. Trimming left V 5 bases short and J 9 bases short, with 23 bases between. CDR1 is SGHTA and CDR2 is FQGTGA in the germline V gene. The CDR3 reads CASSLKLEGPTGEQFF. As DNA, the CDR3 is TGTGCCAGCAGCCTAAAATTGGAGGGCCCAACAGGTGAGCAGTTCTTC.

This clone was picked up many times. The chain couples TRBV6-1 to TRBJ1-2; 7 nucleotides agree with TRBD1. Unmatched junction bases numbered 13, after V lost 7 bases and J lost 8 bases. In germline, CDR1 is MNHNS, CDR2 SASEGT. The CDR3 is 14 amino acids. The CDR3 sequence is CASTADRVGNGYTF. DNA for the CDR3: TGTGCCAGCACGGCCGACAGGGTAGGCAACGGCTACACCTTC.

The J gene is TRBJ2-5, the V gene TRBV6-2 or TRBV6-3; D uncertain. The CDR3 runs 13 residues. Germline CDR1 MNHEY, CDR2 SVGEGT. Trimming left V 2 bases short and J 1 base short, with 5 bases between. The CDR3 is CASSYARQETQYF. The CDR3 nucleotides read TGTGCCAGCAGTTACGCACGCCAAGAGACCCAGTACTTC.

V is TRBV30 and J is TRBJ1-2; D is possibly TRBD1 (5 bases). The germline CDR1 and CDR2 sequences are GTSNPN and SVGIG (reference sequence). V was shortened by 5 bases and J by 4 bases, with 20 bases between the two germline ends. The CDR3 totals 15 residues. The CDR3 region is CAWEWSGQGSYGYTF. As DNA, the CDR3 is TGTGCCTGGGAGTGGAGCGGGCAGGGTAGCTATGGCTACACCTTC.

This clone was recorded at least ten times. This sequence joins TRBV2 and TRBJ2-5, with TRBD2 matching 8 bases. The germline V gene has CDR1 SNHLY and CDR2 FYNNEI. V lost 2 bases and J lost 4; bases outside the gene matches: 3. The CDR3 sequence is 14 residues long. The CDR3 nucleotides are TGTGCCAGCAGTGAACTAGCGGGCTCAGAGACCCAGTACTTC. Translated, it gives CASSELAGSETQYF.

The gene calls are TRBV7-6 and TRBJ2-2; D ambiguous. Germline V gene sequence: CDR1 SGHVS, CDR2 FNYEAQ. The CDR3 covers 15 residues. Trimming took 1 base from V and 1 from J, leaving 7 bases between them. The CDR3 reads CASSLGHQNTGELFF. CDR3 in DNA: TGTGCCAGCAGCTTAGGGCACCAGAACACCGGGGAGCTGTTTTTT.

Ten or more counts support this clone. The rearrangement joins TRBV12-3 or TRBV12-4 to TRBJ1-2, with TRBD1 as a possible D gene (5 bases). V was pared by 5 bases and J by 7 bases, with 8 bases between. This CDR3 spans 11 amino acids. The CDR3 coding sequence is TGTGCCAGCAGTAGGGGAAGTGGCTACACCTTC. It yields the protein CASSRGSGYTF.

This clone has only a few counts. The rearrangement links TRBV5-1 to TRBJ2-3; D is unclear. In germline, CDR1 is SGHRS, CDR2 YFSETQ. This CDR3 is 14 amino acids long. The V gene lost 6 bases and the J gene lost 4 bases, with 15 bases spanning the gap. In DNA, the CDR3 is TGCGCCAGCACGTTGCGGTCTACGGCAGATACGCAGTATTTT. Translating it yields CASTLRSTADTQYF. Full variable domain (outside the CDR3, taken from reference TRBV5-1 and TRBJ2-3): KAGVTQTPRYLIKTRGQQVTLSCSPISGHRSVSWYQQTPGQGLQFLFEYFSETQRNKGNFPGRFSGRQFSNSRSEMNVSTLELGDSALYLCASTLRSTADTQYFGPGTRLTVL.

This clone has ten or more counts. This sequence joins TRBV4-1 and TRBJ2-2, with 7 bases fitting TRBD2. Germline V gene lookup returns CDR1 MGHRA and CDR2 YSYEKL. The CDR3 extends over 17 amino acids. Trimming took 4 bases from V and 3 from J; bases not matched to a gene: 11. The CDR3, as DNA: TGCGCCAGCAGCCCCGGGGCGCTAGCGGAGCACACCGGGGAGCTGTTTTTT. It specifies CASSPGALAEHTGELFF.

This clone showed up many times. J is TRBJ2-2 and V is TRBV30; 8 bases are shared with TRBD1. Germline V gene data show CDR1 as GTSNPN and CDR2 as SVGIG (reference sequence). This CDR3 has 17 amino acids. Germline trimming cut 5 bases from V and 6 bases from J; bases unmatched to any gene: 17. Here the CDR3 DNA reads TGTGCCTGGCAGAGACTTACCGGGACAGGTAATCCCGGGGAGCTGTTTTTT. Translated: CAWQRLTGTGNPGELFF.

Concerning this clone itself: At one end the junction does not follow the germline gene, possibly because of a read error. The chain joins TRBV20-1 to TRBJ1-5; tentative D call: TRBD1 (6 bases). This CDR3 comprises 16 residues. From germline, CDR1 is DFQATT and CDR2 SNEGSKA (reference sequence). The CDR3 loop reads CSALRGSSIGNQHQHF. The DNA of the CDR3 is TGCAGTGCCCTCAGGGGTTCGTCCATTGGCAATCAGCACCAGCATTTT.

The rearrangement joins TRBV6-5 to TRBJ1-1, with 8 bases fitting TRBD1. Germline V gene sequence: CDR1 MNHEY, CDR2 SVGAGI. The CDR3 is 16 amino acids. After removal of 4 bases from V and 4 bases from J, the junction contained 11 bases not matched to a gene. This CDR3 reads CASSSDRDGEGTEAFF. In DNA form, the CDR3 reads TGTGCCAGCAGTTCGGACAGGGACGGGGAGGGCACTGAAGCTTTCTTT.

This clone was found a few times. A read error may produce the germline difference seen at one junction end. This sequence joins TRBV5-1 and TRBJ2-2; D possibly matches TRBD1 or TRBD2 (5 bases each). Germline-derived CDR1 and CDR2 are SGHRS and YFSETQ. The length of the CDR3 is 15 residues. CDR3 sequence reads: CASSTSGAGTWELFF. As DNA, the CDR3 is TGCGCCAGCAGCACTAGTGGGGCTGGCACCTGGGAGCTGTTTTTT. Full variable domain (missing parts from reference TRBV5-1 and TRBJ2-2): KAGVTQTPRYLIKTRGQQVTLSCSPISGHRSVSWYQQTPGQGLQFLFEYFSETQRNKGNFPGRFSGRQFSNSRSEMNVSTLELGDSALYLCASSTSGAGTWELFFGEGSRLTVL.

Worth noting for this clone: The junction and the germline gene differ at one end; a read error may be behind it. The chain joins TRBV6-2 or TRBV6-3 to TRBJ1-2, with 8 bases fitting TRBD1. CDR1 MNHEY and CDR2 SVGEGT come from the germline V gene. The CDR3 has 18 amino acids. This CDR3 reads CATSDRIPGTGSNYGYTF. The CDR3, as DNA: TGTGCCACCAGTGATCGGATACCCGGGACAGGATCTAACTATGGCTACACCTTC.

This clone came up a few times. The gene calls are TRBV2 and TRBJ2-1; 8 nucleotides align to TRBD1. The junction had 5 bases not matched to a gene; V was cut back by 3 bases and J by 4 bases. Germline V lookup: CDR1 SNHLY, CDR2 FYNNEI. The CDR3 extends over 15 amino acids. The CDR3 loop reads CASSDVNRGYNEQFF. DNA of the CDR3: TGTGCCAGCAGTGATGTGAACAGGGGGTACAATGAGCAGTTCTTC.

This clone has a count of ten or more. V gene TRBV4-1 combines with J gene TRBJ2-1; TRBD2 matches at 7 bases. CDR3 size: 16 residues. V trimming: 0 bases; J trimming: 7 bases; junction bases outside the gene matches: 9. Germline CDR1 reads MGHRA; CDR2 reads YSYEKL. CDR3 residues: CASSQDRTSGWNEQFF. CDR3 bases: TGCGCCAGCAGCCAAGATCGGACTAGTGGGTGGAATGAGCAGTTCTTC.

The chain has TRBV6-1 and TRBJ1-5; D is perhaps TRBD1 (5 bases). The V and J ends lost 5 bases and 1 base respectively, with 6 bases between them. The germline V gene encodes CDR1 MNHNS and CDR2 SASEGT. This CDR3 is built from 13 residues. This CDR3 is CASSRDSNQPQHF. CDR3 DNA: TGTGCCAGCAGTAGGGACAGCAATCAGCCCCAGCATTTT.

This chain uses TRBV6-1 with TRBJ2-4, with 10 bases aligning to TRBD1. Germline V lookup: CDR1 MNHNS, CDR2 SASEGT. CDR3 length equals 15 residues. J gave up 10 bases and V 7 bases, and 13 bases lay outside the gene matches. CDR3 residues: CASNDRGLVTKIQYF. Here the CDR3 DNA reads TGTGCCAGCAACGACAGGGGGCTTGTCACAAAGATTCAGTACTTC.